This T cell receptor (beta chain) was profiled in a study of T cells expressing NK-cell markers. Whole-study results and caveats: Expanded NKG2C+ T cell clones had unclear HCMV specificity. Dominant NKG2C+ clonotype frequencies of roughly 1.0-7.0% of CD8+ T cells were measured in over 5 donors. In a few donors, dominant clonotypes made up about 25-60.1% of CD3+CD56-NKG2C+ cells.

Points on this clonotype: Its antigen remains unknown.

UMIs accompanied the 5'RACE template switching by which TCR beta cDNA was made. Reanalyzing the 5' RACE reads, TCRdb keeps one entry per CDR3 protein, without DNA. This sample's table has roughly 430,000 distinct CDR3 sequences. This receptor was taken from a woman between 18 and 75 years old in good health. Material for sequencing was blood T cells: a sorted CD56 or NKG2C T cell subset, CD4+ or CD8+ T cells, or bulk PBMC T cells (not recorded which).

The CDR3 protein is CASSFPTPKEQFF. The chain joins TRBV27 to TRBJ2-1. The CDR3 runs 13 residues. Per germline, CDR1 MNHEY and CDR2 SMNVEV (reference sequence).